This T cell receptor (beta chain) was identified during a study of chemoradiotherapy in HPV16-positive cancers (dated by TCRdb to about 2022). As for the study more broadly: Using functional T-cell assays on cells from a couple of HPV16-positive patients, the researchers defined candidate HPV-specific T-cell clones and common TCR motifs. The study set out to ask whether T-cell immunity against the HPV oncoproteins E6 and E7 changes over the course of chemoradiotherapy and whether that immunity affects survival. Next, the candidate HPV-specific TCRs and motifs were followed in TCR repertoires from roughly 90 patients with HPV-related cancers. The investigation overall reported the following: Expansion of candidate HPV-specific clones and E7-related TCR motifs was observed in the tumor microenvironment during treatment, whereas no such expansion was observed for non-HPV-specific T cells. The functional definition of HPV-specific T cells came from only a couple of HPV16-positive patients, and the survival association was reported for HPV16-positive patients. Among HPV16-positive patients, expansion of HPV-responsive T cells during chemoradiotherapy was associated with better recurrence-free survival.

CDR1 and CDR2 are read off the germline V gene as MGHRA and YSYEKL. V is shortened by 3 bases, J by 5 bases, and the region joining them spans 16 bases. Measured from the cysteine to the phenylalanine, the CDR3 is 15 residues long. Only the CDR3 portion is preserved as DNA: 45 bases, with reading frame beginning at the first base. In regard to this clone: Its antigen target is currently unknown. No much larger clonotype is one base removed from it; base qualities were not supplied.

Repertoires were sampled multiple times during chemoradiotherapy, which allowed clonal expansion in the tumor microenvironment to be followed. Libraries were made using the immunoSEQ multiplex PCR assay. Held by TCRdb, this immuneACCESS table contains in-frame sequences only and omits some clones. Under half of the omission traces to an unresolved V gene where checked; the cause of the rest is unknown. For this sample there are around 30,000 clones; about 91% appear just once. About 5% of the sample lies in the top ten. Recombination connected TRBV4-1 to TRBJ2-5, with TRBD2 perhaps the D gene, on 6 matching bases. The sequences come from blood, collected from a patient who underwent chemoradiotherapy. This TCR derives from a human donor with HPV-associated anogenital cancer. In nucleotide form, the sequence is TGCGCCAGCAGCCAGACCCGCGGGGCTTGGGAGACCCAGTACTTC. Its amino acids are CASSQTRGAWETQYF.